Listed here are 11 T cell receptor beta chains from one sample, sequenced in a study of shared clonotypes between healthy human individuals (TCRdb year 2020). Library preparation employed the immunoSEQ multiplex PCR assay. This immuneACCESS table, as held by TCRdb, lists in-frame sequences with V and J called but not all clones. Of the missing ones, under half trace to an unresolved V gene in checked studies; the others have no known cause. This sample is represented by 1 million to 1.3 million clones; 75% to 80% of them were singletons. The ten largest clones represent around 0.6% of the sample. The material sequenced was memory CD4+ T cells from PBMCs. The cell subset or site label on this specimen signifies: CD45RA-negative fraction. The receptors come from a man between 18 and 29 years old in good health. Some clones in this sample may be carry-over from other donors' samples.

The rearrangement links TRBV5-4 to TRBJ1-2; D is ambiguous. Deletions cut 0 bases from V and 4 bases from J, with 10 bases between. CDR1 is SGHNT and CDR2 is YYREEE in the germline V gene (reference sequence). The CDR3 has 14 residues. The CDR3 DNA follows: TGTGCCAGCAGCTTGGCGGGCAGCCTCTATGGCTACACCTTC. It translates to CASSLAGSLYGYTF.

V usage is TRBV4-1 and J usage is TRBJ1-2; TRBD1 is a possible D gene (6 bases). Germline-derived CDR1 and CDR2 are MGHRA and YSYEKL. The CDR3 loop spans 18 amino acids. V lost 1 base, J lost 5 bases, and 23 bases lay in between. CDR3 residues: CASSQVGRGGVRDYGYTF. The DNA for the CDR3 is TGCGCCAGCAGCCAAGTGGGCAGGGGAGGCGTTCGGGATTATGGCTACACCTTC.

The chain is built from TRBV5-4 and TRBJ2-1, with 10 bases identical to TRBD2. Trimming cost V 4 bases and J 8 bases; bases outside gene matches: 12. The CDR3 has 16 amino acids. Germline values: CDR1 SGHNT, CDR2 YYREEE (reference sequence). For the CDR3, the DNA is TGTGCCAGCAGCGAGGGCCCTAGCGGGAGTTTGGATGAGCAGTTCTTC. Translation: CASSEGPSGSLDEQFF.

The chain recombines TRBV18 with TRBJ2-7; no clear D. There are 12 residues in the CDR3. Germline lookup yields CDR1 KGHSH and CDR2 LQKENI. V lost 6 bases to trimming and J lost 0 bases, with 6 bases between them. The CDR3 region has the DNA TGTGCCAGCTCCCGGAGCTCCTACGAGCAGTACTTC. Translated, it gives CASSRSSYEQYF.

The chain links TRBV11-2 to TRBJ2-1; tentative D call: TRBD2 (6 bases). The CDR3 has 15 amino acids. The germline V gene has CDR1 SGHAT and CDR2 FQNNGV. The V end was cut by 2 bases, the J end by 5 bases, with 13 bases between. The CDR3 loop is CASSLTLTRNNEQFF. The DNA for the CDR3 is TGTGCCAGCAGCTTAACCCTGACTAGAAACAATGAGCAGTTCTTC.

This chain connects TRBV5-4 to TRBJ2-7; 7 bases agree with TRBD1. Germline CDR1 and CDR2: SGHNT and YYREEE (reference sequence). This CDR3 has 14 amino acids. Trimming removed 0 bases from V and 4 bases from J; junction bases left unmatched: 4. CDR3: CASSLAQGVYEQYF. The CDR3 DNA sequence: TGTGCCAGCAGCTTGGCCCAGGGGGTGTACGAGCAGTACTTC.

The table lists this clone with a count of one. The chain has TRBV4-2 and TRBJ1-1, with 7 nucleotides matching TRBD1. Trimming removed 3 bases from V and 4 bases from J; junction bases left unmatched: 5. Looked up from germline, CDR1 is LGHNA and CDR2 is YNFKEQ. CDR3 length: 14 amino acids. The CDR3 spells CASSHPGGSTEAFF. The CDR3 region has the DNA TGTGCCAGCAGCCACCCAGGGGGTAGCACTGAAGCTTTCTTT.

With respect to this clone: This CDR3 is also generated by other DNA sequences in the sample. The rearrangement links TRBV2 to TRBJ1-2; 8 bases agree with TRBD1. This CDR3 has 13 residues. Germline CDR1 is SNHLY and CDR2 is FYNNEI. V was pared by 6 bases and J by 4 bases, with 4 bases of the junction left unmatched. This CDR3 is CASSGQGSYGYTF. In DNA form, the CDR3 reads TGTGCCAGCAGCGGACAGGGCTCCTATGGCTACACCTTC.

The CDR3 bases are TGTGCCAGCAGCCCCCGACAGGGGATCGATACGCAGTATTTT. Amino acids: CASSPRQGIDTQYF. This chain joins TRBV7-9 and TRBJ2-3, with 8 bases matching TRBD1. The CDR3 contains 14 residues. The V gene end was trimmed by 5 bases and the J gene end by 6 bases; junction bases not matched to a gene: 7. The V gene's germline CDR1 is SEHNR and CDR2 FQNEAQ (reference sequence).

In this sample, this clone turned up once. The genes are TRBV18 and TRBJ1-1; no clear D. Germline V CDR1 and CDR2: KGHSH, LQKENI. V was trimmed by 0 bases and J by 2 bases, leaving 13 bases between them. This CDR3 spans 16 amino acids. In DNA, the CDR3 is TGTGCCAGCTCACCACCGTTTAGGGTCTTTAACACTGAAGCTTTCTTT. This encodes CASSPPFRVFNTEAFF.

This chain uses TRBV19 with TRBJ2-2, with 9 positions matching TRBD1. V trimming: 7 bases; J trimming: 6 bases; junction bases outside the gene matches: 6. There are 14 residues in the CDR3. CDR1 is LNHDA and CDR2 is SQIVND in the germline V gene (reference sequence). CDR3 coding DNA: TGTGCCAGTACAGACAGGGGGGAGGCCGGGGAGCTGTTTTTT. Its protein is CASTDRGEAGELFF.